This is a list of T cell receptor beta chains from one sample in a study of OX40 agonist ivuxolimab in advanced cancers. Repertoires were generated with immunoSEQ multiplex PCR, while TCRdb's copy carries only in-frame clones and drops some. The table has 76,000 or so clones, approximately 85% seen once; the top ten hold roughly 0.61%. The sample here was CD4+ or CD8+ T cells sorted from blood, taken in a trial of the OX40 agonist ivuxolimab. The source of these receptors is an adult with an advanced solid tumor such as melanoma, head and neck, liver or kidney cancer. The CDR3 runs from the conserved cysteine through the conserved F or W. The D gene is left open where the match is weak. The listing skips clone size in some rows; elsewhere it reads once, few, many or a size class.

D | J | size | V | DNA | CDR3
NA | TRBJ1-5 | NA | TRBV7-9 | TGTGCCAGCAGCGCAGAACAGGGCGGTCAGCCCCAGCATTTT | CASSAEQGGQPQHF
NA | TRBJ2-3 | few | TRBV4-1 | TGCGCCAGCAGCCAAGATGACGCCCTCGGGGCAGATACGCAGTATTTT | CASSQDDALGADTQYF
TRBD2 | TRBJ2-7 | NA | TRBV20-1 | TGCAGTGCGCAGCGGGGGTACGAGCAGTACTTC | CSAQRGYEQYF
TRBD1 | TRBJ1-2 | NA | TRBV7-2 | TGTGCCAGCAGCTGGACAGGGGCCTGGGACTATGGCTACACCTTC | CASSWTGAWDYGYTF
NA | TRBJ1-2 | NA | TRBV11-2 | TGTGCCAGCAGCTTAGTAGCAGGGAGTGGCTACACCTTC | CASSLVAGSGYTF
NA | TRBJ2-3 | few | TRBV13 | TGTGCCAGCAGCTTAAACGGGCATACGCAGTATTTT | CASSLNGHTQYF
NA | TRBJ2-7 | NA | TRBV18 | TGTGCCAGCTCACCGGGTAGCTCCTACGAGCAGTACTTC | CASSPGSSYEQYF
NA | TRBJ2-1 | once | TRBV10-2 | TGCGCCAGCAGTGCGGGACCCACGAACAATGAGCAGTTCTTC | CASSAGPTNNEQFF
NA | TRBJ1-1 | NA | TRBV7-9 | TGTGCCAGCAGCTTAGGGGGCGGGAACACTGAAGCTTTCTTT | CASSLGGGNTEAFF
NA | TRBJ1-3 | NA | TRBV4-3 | TGCGCCAGCAGCCAGGCCCTCCCAGGTCTCTCTGGAAACACCATATATTTT | CASSQALPGLSGNTIYF
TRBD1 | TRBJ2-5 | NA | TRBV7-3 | TGTGCCAGCAGCTTATTGGGGCAGGGGGCGGGAGAGACCCAGTACTTC | CASSLLGQGAGETQYF
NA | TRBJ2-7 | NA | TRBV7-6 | TGTGCCAGTAGTGACTACCGGTCCTACGAGCAGTACTTC | CASSDYRSYEQYF
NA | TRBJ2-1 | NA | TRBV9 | TGTGCCAGCAGCACCCTTGGGACTCCTTCGGGGAGTGAGCAGTTCTTC | CASSTLGTPSGSEQFF
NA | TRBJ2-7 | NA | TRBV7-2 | TGTGCCAGCAGCTTAAACGAGGGCGAGCAGTACTTC | CASSLNEGEQYF
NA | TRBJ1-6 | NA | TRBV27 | TGTGCCAGCAGTTTTTTAAGGCGCCGAGACAGGAGGAATTCACCCCTCCACTTT | CASSFLRRRDRRNSPLHF
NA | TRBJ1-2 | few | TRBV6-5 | TGTGCCAGCAGTTACGGGCAGAGTAATGGCTATGGCTACACCTTC | CASSYGQSNGYGYTF
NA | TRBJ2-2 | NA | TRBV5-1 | TGCGCCAGCCTCCGGGATTCGAACACCGGGGAGCTGTTTTTT | CASLRDSNTGELFF
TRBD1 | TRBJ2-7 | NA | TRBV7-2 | TGTGCCAGCAGCCGTGAAATGACAGGGTATACGAACGAGCAGTACTTC | CASSREMTGYTNEQYF
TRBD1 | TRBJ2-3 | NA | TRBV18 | TGTGCCAGCTCACCGACAGGGGTTGGGACAGATACGCAGTATTTT | CASSPTGVGTDTQYF
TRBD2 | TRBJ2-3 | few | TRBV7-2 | TGTGCCAGCAGCTTAAGGGAGGCGGGGGGTATGGATACGCAGTATTTT | CASSLREAGGMDTQYF
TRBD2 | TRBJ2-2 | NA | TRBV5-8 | TGTGCCAGTAGACTAGCGGGGGGCACCGGGGAGCTGTTTTTT | CASRLAGGTGELFF
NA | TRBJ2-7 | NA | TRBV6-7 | TGTGCCAGCAGTTACCTCAAGCTCCAGGGGTGCGAGCAGTACTTC | CASSYLKLQGCEQYF
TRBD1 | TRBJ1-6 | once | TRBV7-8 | TGTGCCAGCAGCGCGCGACAGGGTACCTATAATTCACCCCTCCACTTT | CASSARQGTYNSPLHF
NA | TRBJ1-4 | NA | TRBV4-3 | TGCGCCAGCAGCCAAGCAGAAGGGACCGCTAGACTTAATGAAAAACTGTTTTTT | CASSQAEGTARLNEKLFF
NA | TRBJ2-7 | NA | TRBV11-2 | TGTGCCAGCAGCTTAGATCAGTACGAGCAGTACTTC | CASSLDQYEQYF
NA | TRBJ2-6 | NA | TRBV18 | TGTGCCAGCTCACACGGCGAGGCCAACGTCCTGACTTTC | CASSHGEANVLTF
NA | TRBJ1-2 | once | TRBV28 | TGTGCCACCAGGGACGACTATGGCTACACCTTC | CATRDDYGYTF
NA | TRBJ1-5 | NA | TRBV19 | TGTGCCAGTAGTCATCTGCCGGGTATGGATAGCAATCAGCCCCAGCATTTT | CASSHLPGMDSNQPQHF
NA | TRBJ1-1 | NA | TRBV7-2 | TGTGCCAGCAGCTTAGATTCGGGGAGGGGTACTGAAGCTTTCTTT | CASSLDSGRGTEAFF
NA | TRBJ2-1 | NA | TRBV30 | TGTGCCTCTGTGCAGGGGAGTTTTCGGGCCAATGAGCAGTTCTTC | CASVQGSFRANEQFF
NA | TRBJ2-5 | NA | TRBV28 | TGTGCCAGCAGTTATCCAGGGGAGGGACAAGAGACCCAGTACTTC | CASSYPGEGQETQYF
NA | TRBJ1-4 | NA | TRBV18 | TGTGCCAGCTCACCTGGGTTGGGCTCTGAAAAACTGTTTTTT | CASSPGLGSEKLFF